This T cell receptor (beta chain) was sequenced for a study of cytomegalovirus exposure and HLA in healthy donors. Study conclusions and caveats: Overall, approximately 150 TCR beta chains were annotated as cytomegalovirus-associated.

The repertoire was sequenced with immunoSEQ multiplex PCR; TCRdb's copy has only in-frame clones and lacks some. The sample contains 80,000 to 100,000 clones, under 95% of which appear only once. Per the germline V gene, CDR1 is SGHRS and CDR2 is YFSETQ. V gave up 0 bases and J gave up 8 bases; unmatched junction bases: 8. The length of the CDR3 is 15 residues. This clone was detected once. No antigen is known for it. The chain links TRBV5-1 to TRBJ2-1; the match to TRBD1 covers 7 bases. The sequenced material came from PBMCs. The TCR originated in a young man in good health and CMV-seronegative. As DNA, the CDR3 is TGCGCCAGCAGCTTGGATTACAGGGGTCGGGATGAGCAGTTCTTC. As protein: CASSLDYRGRDEQFF.